The 2 T cell receptor beta chains listed next were all sequenced from one sample in a study of T cell changes during pregnancy in multiple sclerosis. Repertoires were generated with immunoSEQ multiplex PCR, while TCRdb's copy carries only in-frame clones and drops some. Seen here are around 60,000 clones, 80% to 95% observed once, and the top ten hold around 2.5%. This specimen was peripheral blood, taken in the second trimester of pregnancy. These receptor sequences come from a female donor in good health, enrolled as a control in a pregnancy study.

As to this clone: An end of the junction differs from the germline gene, which may be a read error. The chain carries TRBV7-7 and TRBJ2-7; D not certain. CDR3 length: 14 residues. In germline, CDR1 is SSHAT, CDR2 FNYEAQ (reference sequence). CDR3 sequence (DNA): TGTGCTAGCAGCTTAGCCATTTCTAGTCGCGAGCAGTACTTC. Protein product: CASSLAISSREQYF. Full variable domain (rest looked up from reference TRBV7-7 and TRBJ2-7): GAGVSQSPRYKVTKRGQDVTLRCDPISSHATLYWYQQALGQGPEFLTYFNYEAQPDKSGLPSDRFSAERPEGSISTLTIQRTEQRDSAMYRCASSLAISSREQYFGPGTRLTVT.

The chain has TRBV9 and TRBJ2-1; 8 bases map to TRBD2. V shed 6 bases, J shed 7 bases, and the junction held 3 bases outside the gene matches. The CDR3 length is 12 residues. Germline V gene data show CDR1 as SGDLS and CDR2 as YYNGEE. In DNA form, the CDR3 reads TGTGCCAGCACCCGGGGGGGAAATGAGCAGTTCTTC. It codes for CASTRGGNEQFF.